These 23 T cell receptor beta chains were all obtained from the same sample, sequenced in a study of spatial heterogeneity in lung cancer. Described time point: sample taken at primary tumor resection. Whole RNA came from tumor, nontumor lung or frozen PBMC and was sequenced without being sorted. TCRdb redid the calling of the 5' RACE reads with MiXCR, one entry per CDR3 protein. The data hold 89,000 or so distinct CDR3 sequences, with approximately 20% observed a single time. The sample here was PBMCs, taken at surgery. The source of these receptors is a male donor with early-stage non-small cell lung cancer.

The sample holds a few counts of this clonotype. The chain carries TRBV5-1 and TRBJ2-2; D perhaps matches TRBD1 (5 bases). The CDR3 is made up of 14 amino acids. V shed 4 bases and J shed 6 bases, with 13 bases lying between them. The germline gives CDR1 SGHRS, CDR2 YFSETQ. The CDR3: CASSNLQAPGELFF. CDR3 in DNA: TGCGCCAGCAGCAATCTACAGGCCCCCGGGGAGCTGTTTTTT.

This clonotype has only a few counts. V gene TRBV5-1 combines with J gene TRBJ2-1; maybe TRBD1 (6 bases). The CDR3 length is 14 residues. V lost 9 bases and J 3 bases, leaving 16 bases between the germline ends. CDR1 SGHRS and CDR2 YFSETQ come from the germline V gene. The CDR3 loop reads CATTRDTGYNEQFF. In nucleotides, the CDR3 is TGCGCCACCACCCGGGACACCGGCTACAATGAGCAGTTCTTC.

Only a few counts were recorded for this clonotype. The chain uses TRBV3-1 and TRBJ2-1; 10 bases fit TRBD2. The junction had 4 bases not matched to a gene; V was cut back by 1 base and J by 4 bases. Germline V gene data show CDR1 as LGHDT and CDR2 as YNNKEL (reference sequence). CDR3 length equals 16 residues. DNA of the CDR3: TGTGCCAGCAGCCAAGGAATAGCGGGAGGATACAATGAGCAGTTCTTC. Protein: CASSQGIAGGYNEQFF.

The table lists this clonotype with many counts. The chain employs TRBV4-1 and TRBJ2-1, with 10 bases identical to TRBD2. CDR3 length: 17 amino acids. J gave up 9 bases and V 1 base, and 12 bases lay outside the gene matches. The germline gives CDR1 MGHRA, CDR2 YSYEKL. DNA for the CDR3: TGCGCCAGCAGCCAAGTCCCTAGCGGGAGTATACTCGGTGAGCAGTTCTTC. This translates into CASSQVPSGSILGEQFF.

This clonotype came up many times. This chain connects TRBV2 to TRBJ2-3; D uncertain. Germline-derived CDR1 and CDR2 are SNHLY and FYNNEI. V gave up 7 bases and J gave up 6 bases, with 14 bases separating them. The CDR3 is 13 residues long. CDR3 amino acids: CASKGPLADTQYF. The DNA for the CDR3 is TGTGCCAGCAAGGGTCCTCTCGCCGATACGCAGTATTTT.

This clonotype has more than one count but fewer than ten. The rearrangement links TRBV28 to TRBJ2-7, with D maybe TRBD2 (6 bases). Germline values: CDR1 MDHEN, CDR2 SYDVKM. V was clipped by 5 bases and J by 3 bases, with 11 bases between them. The CDR3 runs 13 residues. The CDR3 region has the DNA TGTGCCAGCAGTCGCGCCGGGGGCTACGAGCAGTACTTC. Translating gives CASSRAGGYEQYF.

The genes are TRBV3-1 and TRBJ2-5, with D possibly being TRBD2 (6 bases). The CDR3 covers 15 residues. CDR1 is LGHDT, CDR2 YNNKEL, per germline (reference sequence). V lost 5 bases, J lost 2 bases, and 15 bases lay in between. DNA of the CDR3: TGTGCCAGCAGCTACCCGGGACTTGCTCAAGAGACCCAGTACTTC. Its protein product is CASSYPGLAQETQYF.

The rearrangement uses TRBV28 and TRBJ2-1, with TRBD2 as a possible D gene (6 bases). V dropped 6 bases and J dropped 4 bases, with 13 bases sitting between them. The CDR3 runs to 14 residues. From germline, CDR1 is MDHEN and CDR2 SYDVKM. The CDR3: CASRLGGAYNEQFF. Here the CDR3 DNA reads TGTGCCAGCAGACTCGGAGGGGCATACAATGAGCAGTTCTTC.

This rearrangement joins TRBV20-1 to TRBJ1-6, with TRBD1 as a possible D gene (6 bases). Per germline, CDR1 DFQATT and CDR2 SNEGSKA (reference sequence). CDR3 length: 18 amino acids. Trimming shortened V by 0 bases and J by 9 bases, and 24 bases separated the two germline ends. The DNA of the CDR3 is TGCAGTGCTAGAGATACCGGACAGAGTACCGCCGGTAGTTCACCCCTCCACTTT. This encodes CSARDTGQSTAGSSPLHF.

J is TRBJ2-1 and V is TRBV20-1, with a weak D call TRBD1 (6 bases). The CDR3 contains 10 residues. Germline V lookup: CDR1 DFQATT, CDR2 SNEGSKA (reference sequence). CDR3 region: CSWGRREQFF. The CDR3 DNA reads as TGCAGCTGGGGGCGGAGGGAGCAGTTCTTC.

The gene calls are TRBV5-1 and TRBJ2-5, with 8 bases matching TRBD2. The CDR3 runs to 15 residues. The germline CDR1 and CDR2 sequences are SGHRS and YFSETQ. V lost 4 bases, J lost 1 base, and 6 bases stayed unmatched. CDR3 nucleotide sequence: TGCGCCAGCAGCCCTCTGGCGGGGGGCCAAGAGACCCAGTACTTC. It yields the protein CASSPLAGGQETQYF.

This clonotype has more than one count but fewer than ten. The genes are TRBV27 and TRBJ2-3; D is ambiguous. This CDR3 is 14 amino acids long. Trimming left V 0 bases short and J 0 bases short, with 4 bases between. CDR1 is MNHEY, CDR2 SMNVEV, per germline (reference sequence). This CDR3 is CASSLSASTDTQYF. The CDR3 nucleotides read TGTGCCAGCAGTTTATCGGCTAGCACAGATACGCAGTATTTT.

This rearrangement joins TRBV7-2 to TRBJ2-3; weak D call: TRBD1 (6 bases). Per the germline V gene, CDR1 is SGHTA and CDR2 is FQGNSA. The V gene lost 1 base and the J gene lost 0 bases, with 8 bases spanning the gap. This CDR3 is built from 15 residues. The CDR3 here is CASSLDRASTDTQYF. The CDR3 DNA sequence: TGTGCCAGCAGCTTAGACAGGGCTAGCACAGATACGCAGTATTTT.

The chain is built from TRBV30 and TRBJ1-6, with a tentative D call TRBD1 (5 bases). The V and J ends lost 3 bases and 0 bases respectively, with 27 bases between them. Germline CDR1 GTSNPN, CDR2 SVGIG (reference sequence). This CDR3 has 21 residues. The CDR3, as DNA: TGTGCCTGGAGCGAGACCGGGACCGACCTCGGTCGGAGCTCCTATAATTCACCCCTCCACTTT. Amino acids: CAWSETGTDLGRSSYNSPLHF.

This clonotype was seen at least ten times. The chain uses TRBV11-2 and TRBJ2-1; D gene ambiguous. The V gene lost 1 base and the J gene lost 9 bases, with 4 bases spanning the gap. The CDR3 is made up of 11 amino acids. Germline V gene sequence: CDR1 SGHAT, CDR2 FQNNGV. CDR3 sequence: CASSLAREQFF. The CDR3 nucleotides are TGTGCCAGCAGCTTAGCGCGTGAGCAGTTCTTC.

This clonotype came up a few times. The gene calls are TRBV19 and TRBJ2-6, with D hard to call. The CDR3 length is 15 residues. CDR1 and CDR2 from the germline V gene are LNHDA and SQIVND (reference sequence). V was shortened by 5 bases and J by 4 bases, with 12 bases between the two germline ends. The CDR3 sequence is CASSPRGPGANVLTF. The CDR3, as DNA: TGTGCCAGTAGTCCCCGCGGTCCCGGGGCCAACGTCCTGACTTTC.

This clonotype was seen a few times. V and J are TRBV7-2 and TRBJ2-2; D perhaps matches TRBD2 (5 bases). Trimming removed 1 base from V and 7 bases from J, with 10 bases in between. The germline CDR1 and CDR2 sequences are SGHTA and FQGNSA. The CDR3 contains 14 residues. CDR3 in amino acids: CASSLVRGVGELFF. The DNA for the CDR3 is TGTGCCAGCAGCTTAGTTCGGGGAGTCGGGGAGCTGTTTTTT.

This clonotype was detected only a few times. The chain carries TRBV28 and TRBJ1-5; D not certain. CDR3 length equals 12 residues. Trimming left V 7 bases short and J 3 bases short, with 7 bases between. The germline V gene has CDR1 MDHEN and CDR2 SYDVKM. CDR3 region: CASTGFNQPQHF. The DNA of the CDR3 is TGTGCCAGCACCGGATTCAATCAGCCCCAGCATTTT. The full variable domain, rest sourced from reference TRBV28 and TRBJ1-5, is DVKVTQSSRYLVKRTGEKVFLECVQDMDHENMFWYRQDPGLGLRLIYFSYDVKMKEKGDIPEGYSVSREKKERFSLILESASTNQTSMYLCASTGFNQPQHFGDGTRLSIL.

This clonotype was picked up a small number of times. The gene calls are TRBV3-1 and TRBJ2-5, with a possible D match to TRBD1 (6 bases). This CDR3 comprises 15 residues. The V end lost 2 bases, the J end lost 1 base, and 11 bases lay between the germline ends. CDR1 and CDR2 (germline): LGHDT, YNNKEL (reference sequence). The CDR3 region is CASSQPGTSQETQYF. The DNA for the CDR3 is TGTGCCAGCAGCCAACCCGGGACATCCCAAGAGACCCAGTACTTC.

The rearrangement joins TRBV5-6 to TRBJ2-1; the match to TRBD2 covers 8 bases. This CDR3 has 14 amino acids. V lost 3 bases, J lost 14 bases, and 13 bases stayed unmatched. Germline V lookup: CDR1 SGHDT, CDR2 YYEEEE. The CDR3 DNA sequence: TGTGCCAGCAGCTCCCTGGGGGCGGGAGGAGTGAAGTTCTTC. Translating gives CASSSLGAGGVKFF.

This clonotype was observed a handful of times. The chain joins TRBV2 to TRBJ1-2; TRBD1 agrees at 11 bases. Germline-derived CDR1 and CDR2 are SNHLY and FYNNEI. V lost 4 bases and J lost 4; bases outside the gene matches: 5. The CDR3 length is 15 residues. In nucleotides, the CDR3 is TGTGCCAGCAGTGCGGGACAGGGGGTTTTCTATGGCTACACCTTC. Protein sequence: CASSAGQGVFYGYTF.

This clonotype was seen a few times. The chain couples TRBV7-2 to TRBJ2-7, with D tentatively TRBD2 (6 bases). Trimming stripped 1 base from V and 3 bases from J, with 13 bases between. Germline CDR1 reads SGHTA; CDR2 reads FQGNSA. The CDR3 contains 15 residues. CDR3 nucleotide sequence: TGTGCCAGCAGCTTAGTTGACGGGAGCCTCTACGAGCAGTACTTC. Translating gives CASSLVDGSLYEQYF.

The chain recombines TRBV7-3 with TRBJ2-1; 8 nucleotides line up with TRBD2. This CDR3 has 13 residues. With 4 bases clipped from V and 7 bases from J, the junction kept 3 bases outside the gene matches. Per germline, CDR1 SGHTA and CDR2 FQGTGA. CDR3 DNA sequence: TGTGCCAGCAGCTCGGGAGGGAGAAATGAGCAGTTCTTC. Amino acids: CASSSGGRNEQFF.